The 32 T cell receptor beta chains listed next were all sequenced from one sample in a study of cytomegalovirus exposure and HLA in healthy donors. Primers for the PCR totalled 60 Vbeta and 13 Jbeta. Profiling relied on immunoSEQ multiplex PCR, and the TCRdb table lists in-frame clones only, not all of them. The sample yields about 77,000 clones, 60% to 85% seen once. Sequenced: PBMCs. The receptor source for this set is a man aged 35 to 55 in good health and CMV-seronegative.

The rearrangement uses TRBV9 and TRBJ2-5, with 10 bases that match TRBD2. The CDR3 runs to 17 residues. J was trimmed by 2 bases and V by 0 bases; bases with no gene match: 7. Germline CDR1 reads SGDLS; CDR2 reads YYNGEE. CDR3 in amino acids: CASSVDIAGGLQETQYF. The CDR3 DNA is TGTGCCAGCAGCGTAGATATAGCGGGAGGTTTACAAGAGACCCAGTACTTC.

The chain recombines TRBV30 with TRBJ2-3, with 9 positions matching TRBD1. The trim removed 0 bases at V and 5 bases at J, leaving 3 bases unmatched. This CDR3 is built from 14 residues. Germline V gene data show CDR1 as GTSNPN and CDR2 as SVGIG (reference sequence). The DNA for the CDR3 is TGTGCCTGGAGTGTACAGGGGGCCATAGATACGCAGTATTTT. Translated, it gives CAWSVQGAIDTQYF.

The rearrangement joins TRBV30 to TRBJ1-5; TRBD1 matches 10 bases. Germline V gene sequence: CDR1 GTSNPN, CDR2 SVGIG (reference sequence). The CDR3 has 14 amino acids. V dropped 2 bases and J dropped 5; count of bases not matched to a gene: 3. The CDR3 DNA reads as TGTGCCTGGAGTACGACAGGGGGCCATCAGCCCCAGCATTTT. Translated: CAWSTTGGHQPQHF.

The chain recombines TRBV11-2 with TRBJ1-2, with 7 positions matching TRBD1. The CDR3 contains 13 residues. V shed 5 bases and J 8 bases; nucleotides not matched to a gene: 8. Per germline, CDR1 SGHAT and CDR2 FQNNGV. CDR3: CASSPTGVGGYTF. DNA of the CDR3: TGTGCCAGCAGCCCCACAGGGGTGGGAGGCTACACCTTC.

Points on this clone: No conserved phenylalanine or tryptophan ends this CDR3, so it is likely a read error. The chain uses TRBV30 and TRBJ1-2; D possibly corresponds to TRBD1 (6 bases). CDR3 length equals 12 residues. The germline gives CDR1 GTSNPN, CDR2 SVGIG (reference sequence). V was cut by 5 bases and J by 5 bases, with 12 bases left in between. This CDR3 reads CAWVGGRYGYTV. In DNA form, the CDR3 reads TGTGCCTGGGTAGGGGGTCGGTATGGCTACACCGTC.

Comments on this clone: The sample contains more than one DNA sequence encoding this CDR3. J is TRBJ2-7 and V is TRBV27, with D possibly TRBD2 on 6 matching bases. CDR3 length: 16 amino acids. Trimming removed 7 bases from V and 2 bases from J, with 21 bases in between. CDR1 is MNHEY, CDR2 SMNVEV, per germline (reference sequence). The CDR3 region has the DNA TGTGCCAGCACGCCTTCGCTAGGGGACTTTACCTACGAGCAGTACTTC. Translating gives CASTPSLGDFTYEQYF.

This clone was seen a single time. The V and J genes are TRBV7-8 and TRBJ2-3; a weak D match, TRBD2 (6 bases). Germline V gene data show CDR1 as SGHVS and CDR2 as FQNEAQ. The CDR3 totals 18 residues. The ends were cut back, 5 bases at V and 0 bases at J, with 21 bases in the middle. The CDR3 nucleotides are TGTGCCAGCAGCGAACCGGGACTTCACCTAGCTAGCACAGATACGCAGTATTTT. It codes for CASSEPGLHLASTDTQYF. The entire variable domain, with the rest obtained from reference TRBV7-8 and TRBJ2-3, is as follows: GAGVSQSPRYKVAKRGQDVALRCDPISGHVSLFWYQQALGQGPEFLTYFQNEAQLDKSGLPSDRFFAERPEGSVSTLKIQRTQQEDSAVYLCASSEPGLHLASTDTQYFGPGTRLTVL.

This clone was counted a few times. The rearrangement uses TRBV5-1 and TRBJ2-7; possibly TRBD1 for D (6 bases). V was cut by 1 base and J by 3 bases, with 20 bases left in between. The CDR3 runs 17 residues. CDR1 is SGHRS and CDR2 is YFSETQ in the germline V gene. In DNA, the CDR3 is TGCGCCAGCAGCTTGTTTTACAGGGACGTGGCAGGCTACGAGCAGTACTTC. Its translation: CASSLFYRDVAGYEQYF. Full variable domain (rest looked up from reference TRBV5-1 and TRBJ2-7): KAGVTQTPRYLIKTRGQQVTLSCSPISGHRSVSWYQQTPGQGLQFLFEYFSETQRNKGNFPGRFSGRQFSNSRSEMNVSTLELGDSALYLCASSLFYRDVAGYEQYFGPGTRLTVT.

Comment on this clone: One junction end disagrees with the germline gene, perhaps due to a read error. The J gene is TRBJ2-7, the V gene TRBV7-6; 10 bases match TRBD2. Germline CDR1 SGHVS, CDR2 FNYEAQ. The CDR3 extends over 15 amino acids. DNA for the CDR3: TGTGCCAGCAGTTTAGGACTAGCGGATAACTACGAGCAGTACTTC. This encodes CASSLGLADNYEQYF.

J is TRBJ1-5 and V is TRBV4-1; 8 bases match TRBD1. Germline lookup yields CDR1 MGHRA and CDR2 YSYEKL. The CDR3 consists of 19 residues. Trimming took 0 bases from V and 3 from J; bases not matched to a gene: 13. The CDR3 here is CASSQDGPDRVFFNQPQHF. CDR3 DNA sequence: TGCGCCAGCAGCCAAGATGGTCCGGACAGGGTTTTTTTCAATCAGCCCCAGCATTTT.

For the CDR3, the DNA is TGTGCCAGCAGTTTCCAGGGAGGTTATAGCAATCAGCCCCAGCATTTT. Translation: CASSFQGGYSNQPQHF. J is TRBJ1-5 and V is TRBV28, with D possibly being TRBD1 (5 bases). V gave up 3 bases and J gave up 0 bases, with 12 bases separating them. The CDR3 is made up of 16 amino acids. Germline V gene lookup returns CDR1 MDHEN and CDR2 SYDVKM.

The chain joins TRBV9 to TRBJ2-7; 7 nucleotides match TRBD2. The trim removed 0 bases at V and 3 bases at J, leaving 9 bases unmatched. Germline V lookup: CDR1 SGDLS, CDR2 YYNGEE. This CDR3 is built from 16 residues. The CDR3 here is CASSVGWGGGIYEQYF. The DNA of the CDR3 is TGTGCCAGCAGCGTAGGTTGGGGGGGTGGGATCTACGAGCAGTACTTC.

CDR3 region: CASSLATGMAYEQYF. The CDR3 DNA sequence: TGTGCCAGCAGCTTAGCAACCGGGATGGCCTACGAGCAGTACTTC. The genes are TRBV7-8 and TRBJ2-7; maybe TRBD2 (5 bases). The CDR3 covers 15 residues. CDR1 is SGHVS and CDR2 is FQNEAQ in the germline V gene. Trimming removed 0 bases from V and 2 bases from J, with 11 bases in between.

The V and J genes are TRBV4-3 and TRBJ2-1; maybe TRBD2 (5 bases). Per germline, CDR1 LGHNA and CDR2 YSLEER. This CDR3 has 15 residues. V gave up 1 base and J gave up 6 bases, with 13 bases separating them. The CDR3 loop is CASSQGPGFFNEQFF. The CDR3 coding sequence is TGCGCCAGCAGCCAAGGTCCGGGATTCTTCAATGAGCAGTTCTTC.

V is TRBV5-1 and J is TRBJ2-7, with D unresolved. V was clipped by 0 bases and J by 10 bases, with 8 bases between them. From germline, CDR1 is SGHRS and CDR2 YFSETQ. The length of the CDR3 is 11 residues. The CDR3 bases are TGCGCCAGCAGCTTGGCCGGAGATCAGTACTTC. Protein: CASSLAGDQYF.

This clone appeared a few times. This sequence joins TRBV4-3 and TRBJ2-6, with TRBD1 identical over 7 bases. This CDR3 is built from 16 residues. V lost 3 bases and J lost 4; bases outside the gene matches: 6. Germline V lookup: CDR1 LGHNA, CDR2 YSLEER. The CDR3 sequence: CASSHETGSGANVLTF. CDR3 nucleotide sequence: TGCGCCAGCAGCCACGAGACAGGGTCCGGGGCCAACGTCCTGACTTTC.

The gene calls are TRBV7-2 and TRBJ2-2; D ambiguous. The V gene lost 1 base and the J gene lost 3 bases, with 9 bases spanning the gap. Germline CDR1 and CDR2: SGHTA and FQGNSA. The CDR3 is 15 amino acids. For the CDR3, the DNA is TGTGCCAGCAGCTTAGACGTCGGGTACACCGGGGAGCTGTTTTTT. Its protein is CASSLDVGYTGELFF.

This clone appeared a few times. This rearrangement joins TRBV7-2 to TRBJ2-7; possible D gene TRBD2, 5 bases. The V gene lost 1 base and the J gene lost 0 bases, with 16 bases spanning the gap. Germline V lookup: CDR1 SGHTA, CDR2 FQGNSA. The CDR3 loop spans 17 amino acids. Here the CDR3 DNA reads TGTGCCAGCAGCTTAGGGTCGAGCGGATCCAGCTCCTACGAGCAGTACTTC. This encodes CASSLGSSGSSSYEQYF.

The CDR3 sequence is CASCRTSGETQYF. As DNA, the CDR3 is TGTGCCAGTTGCAGGACTAGCGGAGAGACCCAGTACTTC. The V and J genes are TRBV19 and TRBJ2-5, with 10 positions matching TRBD2. The V and J ends lost 8 bases and 4 bases, in that order; junction bases with no gene match: 4. Germline assignment: CDR1 LNHDA and CDR2 SQIVND (reference sequence). This CDR3 comprises 13 residues.

The chain carries TRBV27 and TRBJ2-3; D is unresolved. This CDR3 spans 13 amino acids. Trimming cost V 5 bases and J 2 bases, with 8 bases left between them. CDR1 MNHEY and CDR2 SMNVEV come from the germline V gene (reference sequence). The CDR3 coding sequence is TGTGCCAGCAGTGCCTACTCCACAGATACGCAGTATTTT. Protein sequence: CASSAYSTDTQYF.

On this clone itself: Other DNA sequences in the same sample also yield this CDR3. The chain combines TRBV27 with TRBJ1-5; D not certain. The germline gives CDR1 MNHEY, CDR2 SMNVEV (reference sequence). V lost 5 bases and J 2 bases, leaving 7 bases between the germline ends. The CDR3 is 13 residues long. The CDR3 loop is CASSPPGNQPQHF. CDR3 coding DNA: TGTGCCAGCAGTCCCCCGGGCAATCAGCCCCAGCATTTT.

J is TRBJ1-5 and V is TRBV19, with 10 bases matching TRBD1. This CDR3 is built from 17 residues. Germline V gives CDR1 LNHDA, CDR2 SQIVND (reference sequence). Germline trimming cut 5 bases from V and 4 bases from J; bases unmatched to any gene: 11. The DNA of the CDR3 is TGTGCCAGTAGTTTCCAATCAGGACAGGGGGGAAATCAGCCCCAGCATTTT. This gives the protein CASSFQSGQGGNQPQHF.

V gene TRBV9 combines with J gene TRBJ2-5, with 9 bases matching TRBD1. This CDR3 is built from 15 residues. Germline trimming cut 4 bases from V and 5 bases from J; bases unmatched to any gene: 9. The germline V gene has CDR1 SGDLS and CDR2 YYNGEE. CDR3 in amino acids: CASSIDRGFAETQYF. CDR3 sequence (DNA): TGTGCCAGCAGCATAGACAGGGGGTTCGCCGAGACCCAGTACTTC.

CDR3 sequence reads: CASSLLAETYNEQFF. The CDR3 DNA is TGTGCCAGCAGCTTACTAGCGGAGACCTACAATGAGCAGTTCTTC. The rearrangement joins TRBV5-6 to TRBJ2-1, with 8 nucleotides matching TRBD2. In germline, CDR1 is SGHDT, CDR2 YYEEEE. The CDR3 is made up of 15 amino acids. V lost 2 bases to trimming and J lost 2 bases; unmatched junction nucleotides: 3.

The CDR3 DNA is TGTGCCAGCAGCCGTGGAGGGGCCTTTGAAGCTTTCTTT. As protein: CASSRGGAFEAFF. The rearrangement uses TRBV7-9 and TRBJ1-1; a weak D match, TRBD1 (5 bases). Germline V gene data show CDR1 as SEHNR and CDR2 as FQNEAQ (reference sequence). The CDR3 length is 13 residues. The germline V and J ends were trimmed by 5 bases and 7 bases, with 14 bases remaining between them.

This clone was detected once. The chain joins TRBV27 to TRBJ1-5; tentatively, D is TRBD1 (5 bases). V lost 3 bases and J 1 base, leaving 10 bases between the germline ends. CDR3 length equals 15 residues. Germline V gene lookup returns CDR1 MNHEY and CDR2 SMNVEV (reference sequence). The DNA for the CDR3 is TGTGCCAGCAGTTTTCAGGCAGGGAGCAATCAGCCCCAGCATTTT. Translated: CASSFQAGSNQPQHF.

The rearrangement links TRBV7-9 to TRBJ2-7; TRBD2 might be the D (5 bases). CDR3 size: 12 residues. The germline gives CDR1 SEHNR, CDR2 FQNEAQ (reference sequence). Trimming shortened V by 1 base and J by 6 bases, and 7 bases separated the two germline ends. CDR3 amino acids: CASSLGESEQYF. The DNA of the CDR3 is TGTGCCAGCAGCTTAGGGGAGAGCGAGCAGTACTTC.

The chain employs TRBV25-1 and TRBJ1-1; the D gene is possibly TRBD1 (5 bases). V was pared by 7 bases and J by 2 bases, with 20 bases between. In germline, CDR1 is MGHDK, CDR2 SYGVNS. CDR3 length: 16 residues. CDR3 amino acids: CASKGGRGLFNTEAFF. CDR3 nucleotide sequence: TGTGCCAGCAAAGGAGGGAGGGGTCTCTTTAACACTGAAGCTTTCTTT.

The rearrangement links TRBV28 to TRBJ2-7; TRBD1 matches at 12 bases. The CDR3 runs to 16 residues. V lost 6 bases to trimming and J lost 9 bases; unmatched junction nucleotides: 15. The germline V gene encodes CDR1 MDHEN and CDR2 SYDVKM. CDR3 nucleotide sequence: TGTGCCAGCAGGTCAACCGGGACAGGGGGCGGAGGGGGGCAGTACTTC. It codes for CASRSTGTGGGGGQYF.

As regards this clone: Other DNA variants within this sample encode the same CDR3. The chain employs TRBV7-8 and TRBJ2-7, with D perhaps matching TRBD1 (5 bases). CDR3 length: 15 residues. V was trimmed by 1 base and J by 0 bases, leaving 10 bases between them. From germline, CDR1 is SGHVS and CDR2 FQNEAQ. The CDR3 is CASSLGQGPSYEQYF. The CDR3 DNA follows: TGTGCCAGCAGCTTAGGGCAGGGTCCCTCCTACGAGCAGTACTTC.

The table lists this clone with a count of one. V is TRBV7-2 and J is TRBJ2-3; D is undetermined. Germline V gene lookup returns CDR1 SGHTA and CDR2 FQGNSA. The CDR3 consists of 13 residues. Between the trimmed V and J ends, which lost 10 bases and 5 bases, there was a span of 16 bases. This chain's CDR3 is CATNRLGLDTQYF. DNA of the CDR3: TGTGCCACCAACCGACTTGGCTTAGATACGCAGTATTTT.

V is TRBV7-6 and J is TRBJ2-7, with 7 nucleotides matching TRBD2. Per germline, CDR1 SGHVS and CDR2 FNYEAQ. The CDR3 is 15 residues long. Unmatched junction bases numbered 9, after V lost 2 bases and J lost 5 bases. The CDR3 DNA sequence: TGTGCCAGCAGCTTAACTCCCGGACTAGTGAACGAGCAGTACTTC. Translation: CASSLTPGLVNEQYF.